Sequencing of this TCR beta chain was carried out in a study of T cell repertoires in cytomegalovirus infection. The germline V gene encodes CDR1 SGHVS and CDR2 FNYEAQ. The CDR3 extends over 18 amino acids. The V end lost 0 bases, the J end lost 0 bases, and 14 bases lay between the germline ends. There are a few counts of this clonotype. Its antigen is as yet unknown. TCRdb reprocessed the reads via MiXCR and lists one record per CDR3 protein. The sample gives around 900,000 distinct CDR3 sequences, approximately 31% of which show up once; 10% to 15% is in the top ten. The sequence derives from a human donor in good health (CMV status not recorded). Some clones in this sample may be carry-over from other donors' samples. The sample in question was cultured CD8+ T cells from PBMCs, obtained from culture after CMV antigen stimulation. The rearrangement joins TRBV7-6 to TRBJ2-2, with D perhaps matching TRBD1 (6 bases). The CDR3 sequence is CASSLAIYRETNTGELFF. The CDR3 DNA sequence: TGTGCCAGCAGCTTAGCCATATACAGGGAAACGAACACCGGGGAGCTGTTTTTT.